This TCR beta chain was profiled in a study of blood T cell repertoires in COVID-19. Study-wide context: Nucleic acid was either cDNA or gDNA, and it came from T cells, B-cell-depleted T cells, or PBMCs.

Original processing methods: Quantification of nucleated cells was approximated via reference gene primer amplification. The table came from immunoSEQ multiplex PCR; TCRdb's copy has only in-frame clones and leaves some out. V and J calls plus clone size are reproduced from that table; the DNA served to infer D and trimming. The sample has about 24,000 clones; around 89% are singletons. The CDR3 runs to 16 residues. Germline V lookup: CDR1 SGHNT, CDR2 YYREEE (reference sequence). V was shortened by 0 bases and J by 3 bases, with 15 bases between the two germline ends. The source material was peripheral blood. This clonotype was obtained from a man aged 70 or older with acute or convalescent COVID-19. The gene calls are TRBV5-4 and TRBJ1-2; D is perhaps TRBD1 (5 bases). The CDR3 sequence: CASSLASVGGHYGYTF. For the CDR3, the DNA is TGTGCCAGCAGCTTGGCATCGGTCGGGGGTCACTATGGCTACACCTTC.